The T cell receptor (beta chain) under discussion was sequenced for a study of cytomegalovirus exposure and HLA in healthy donors (dated 2017 in TCRdb). At the level of the whole study: According to an earlier analysis of around 600 of the donors, about 190 million T cells yielded 90 million to 140 million unique TCR beta sequences and less than 300 Gb of sequence data. The study aimed to test whether signatures of past pathogen exposure could be identified by cataloging public T cell receptors. On average, roughly 250,000 unique TCR beta nucleotide sequences were sequenced per donor among 398 genotyped donors of the cohort, with around 19% of those sequences being non-productive. The number of typed donors differed by locus: roughly 620-630 for A, B, C, DRB1 and DQB1; some 500 for DQA1; some 590 for DPA1; and about 470 for DPB1. An earlier analysis of around 540 of the donors applied high-throughput TCR beta sequencing to assess whether each TCR beta V gene segment acted as functional or pseudogenic. HLA typing covered class I and class II loci at four-digit resolution. To predict cytomegalovirus infection status, the study brought together high-throughput TCR immunosequencing, statistical association of individual TCRs with disease status, and machine learning. Donor age, sex, ethnicity and CMV serostatus were collected together with the repertoire data. In the later analysis, no new phenotypic data were used to find candidate immune exposures; instead, reliance was placed on TCR beta sequences and their occurrence across donors. Genome-wide SNP genotypes for about 60% of the 666 donors were used in a later genetic analysis, which treated that subset as a discovery cohort. Every repertoire in the discovery cohort had been generated on one and the same sequencing platform. Four to six DR-DQ haplotypes were handled as single units for association and clustering because linkage in the cohort was strong. The study used immunosequencing to profile the T cell repertoires of 670 or so subjects and linked those repertoires to cytomegalovirus serostatus. A later analysis re-analyzed previously published TCR beta repertoires from about 730 donors and added high-resolution HLA genotyping to study TCR occurrence patterns. Of the 398 genotyped donors, approximately 80% fell in the genetic ancestry cluster associated with self-reported Caucasian donors. About 310 gigabases of sequencing data and roughly 90 million unique TCR sequences were included in an early release covering 500 to 750 HLA-typed donors. A separate validation cohort of over a hundred different subjects was used in addition to the approximately 700-subject first cohort. Summary of the overall study and its limitations: Because HLA typing was unavailable for some donors at each locus, only the typed subset was used in association tests. The classifier was reported to diagnose cytomegalovirus status with high specificity and sensitivity in both the original and validation cohorts. Several of the top co-occurrence clusters appeared to be linked to parvovirus B19, influenza, CMV and Epstein-Barr virus, according to a later analysis. Compared with equally common non-associated chains, HLA-associated TCR beta chains in a later analysis were more clonally expanded and had lower generation probabilities. In vitro tests confirmed that a few of the cytomegalovirus-associated TCR beta chains recognize cytomegalovirus antigens. Roughly uniform sequencing depth across donors was assumed in presence/absence analyses, although this assumption may not hold. For the cohort, immune exposure information was limited to CMV serostatus. A later analysis found that most CMV-associated TCR beta chains appeared HLA-restricted, with HLA associations seemingly driven largely by CMV exposure. Most TCR sequences were seen in very few donors, while some public TCRs were found in many individuals. In the study, roughly 160 TCR beta chains were listed as associated with cytomegalovirus. The sequencing pipeline was judged likely to have produced a cluster of highly shared sequence variants as a technical artifact. A further reported finding was that TCR beta sequences accurately predicted the HLA-A and HLA-B alleles for most subjects in the first cohort. A later analysis associated 16,951 TCR beta sequences with specific HLA alleles at a false discovery rate of 0.05. The cohort was sequenced for TCR beta chains only, and without alpha or paired-chain data the features that could be detected were limited. V-gene and J-gene trimming of TCR beta chains was associated with a missense DCLRE1C variant in a later genetic analysis, and the association was replicated in an independent cohort. It was suggested by the authors that the approach could potentially be generalized to other disease states and immunological phenotypes. Linkage disequilibrium might explain the correlated functional status among segregating V segments, but an unknown experimental factor could not be ruled out. A later genetic analysis reported fewer N-insertions in productive TCRs among donors in an Asian-associated ancestry cluster than the approximately 670-donor mean. In a later analysis, TCR association rates were found to vary across HLA loci, with the most associated TCRs seen for DRB1 alleles and the fewest for HLA-C alleles. Because counts were too low, about 15 rarely observed V segments, including chromosome 9 orphons, were left out of the earlier analysis of 587 of the donors. Assigning TCR associations to individual alleles was difficult when HLA alleles, especially DR and DQ, strongly co-occurred. Broadly in line with IMGT annotations, most TCR beta V segments showed up in productive rearrangements about 87% or about 30% of the time in an earlier analysis of about 500 of the donors.

The cohort was made up of 666 healthy bone marrow donors. Cohort members were all nominally healthy when sampled, although unrecorded immune exposures were likely present. The donor was CMV seropositive and was included in the group of 270 or so seropositive cohort members. Each donor provided a peripheral blood sample, and peripheral blood mononuclear cells were used for TCR beta sequencing. The Qiagen DNeasy Blood Extraction Kit was used to extract genomic DNA from the blood cell samples. With respect to this clone: Its cognate antigen has yet to be identified. No much larger clone exists at a distance of one base, and base qualities are not known.

The method behind the library was the immunoSEQ multiplex PCR assay. For the multiplex PCR, a mixture combining 60 forward primers for TCR Vbeta segments and 13 reverse primers for TCR Jbeta segments was used. Amplification of the CDR3 region of rearranged TCR beta genes was performed with a multiplex PCR assay on genomic DNA. The Illumina HiSeq System was used to sequence the amplified TCR beta libraries as 87-base-pair reads. For the original study's pipeline: In a later analysis, around 80 million unique TCR beta chains were counted across the approximately 640 repertoires, and roughly 10 million of these chains were shared by at least two donors. To remove PCR and sequencing errors, raw reads were error-corrected and collapsed into unique sequences using a nearest-neighbor algorithm that merged closely related sequences. Alignment of CDR3 sequences to IMGT reference sequences was used to assign V, D and J gene segments. For a sequence to be retained, a match of at least six nucleotides was required to both a V gene segment and a J gene segment. Rearrangements were classified as productive when the CDR3 lacked stop codons and remained in frame with V and J, and all other rearrangements were classified as non-productive. CDR3 was defined by IMGT convention, running from the second conserved V-encoded cysteine to the conserved J-encoded phenylalanine. In an earlier analysis of just under 600 of the donors, sequences lacking an unambiguous match to a single V gene segment were excluded. In an earlier analysis of almost 600 of the donors, a V segment was called functional when productive rearrangements were above 56.7%, and segregating when the standard deviation between donors exceeded 5%. A statistical classification framework was developed to diagnose cytomegalovirus status using the catalog of TCR beta chain sequences. In a later analysis, TCR nucleotide sequences were compared against IMGT/GENE-DB human TR gene sequences so that V and J genes could be assigned. Using the TCRdist pipeline, a later analysis assigned CDR3 sequences along with most-parsimonious VDJ recombination scenarios. In a later analysis, each TCR beta chain was defined by its CDR3 amino acid sequence together with its V-gene family, and reads lacking a unique V-gene family were excluded. A later analysis removed 450 to 600 highly shared, low-generation-probability nucleotide sequences to deal with suspected cross-contamination and a sequencing artifact. For each public chain, a later analysis derived a clonal expansion index from normalized ranks of inferred template counts within each repertoire. A later analysis computed generation probabilities with a VDJ recombination model fitted to out-of-frame rearrangements, and checked the results against IGoR. A later analysis scored TCR-TCR, TCR-HLA and TCR-CMV co-occurrence with hypergeometric tests, applying a repertoire-size bias correction to TCR pairs. False discovery rates were estimated in a later analysis by permuting HLA or CMV assignments 20 times. A later analysis grouped co-occurring TCRs with DBSCAN, adding TCRdist sequence similarity when clustering within HLA-allele-positive subsets. Repertoires with fewer than 30,000 or more than 120,000 public chains were left out of co-occurrence clustering, as were a handful of repertoires with anomalous nucleotide sharing. Sourced from immuneACCESS, this table was stored by TCRdb with only in-frame sequences that have V and J called. A share of the clones is absent; for the studies checked, an unresolved V gene accounts for under half, and the remainder has no known explanation. That table furnishes V, J and clone size, whereas the DNA furnished D and trimming. The sample contains under 130,000 clones, roughly 70% of them found a single time. The ten largest account for roughly 10% of the sample.

Sequencing was carried out using PBMCs. The receptor's source is a man aged 40-49 years in good health and CMV-seropositive.

The CDR3 reads CSVETRDRAGYEQYF. The nucleotides read TGCAGCGTCGAAACCCGGGACAGGGCGGGCTACGAGCAGTACTTC. The sequence is built from TRBV29-1 and TRBJ2-7; 9 of the junction bases match TRBD1. CDR1 and CDR2 (SQVTM, ANQGSEA) derive from the germline V gene. The CDR3 measures 15 amino acids from cysteine to phenylalanine. Solely the CDR3 DNA is kept, with 45 bases framed from the first base. V is cut back by 6 bases and J by 3 bases, with 12 bases in the junction unmatched.